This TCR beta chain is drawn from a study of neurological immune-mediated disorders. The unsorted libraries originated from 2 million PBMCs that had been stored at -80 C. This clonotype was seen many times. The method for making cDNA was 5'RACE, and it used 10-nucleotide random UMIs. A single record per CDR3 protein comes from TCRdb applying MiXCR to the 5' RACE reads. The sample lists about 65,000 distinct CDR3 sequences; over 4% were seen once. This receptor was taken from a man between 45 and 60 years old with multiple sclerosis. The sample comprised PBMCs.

The CDR3 bases are TGCGCCAGCAGCCAAACCCGGGTGCTGATGAACACTGAAGCTTTCTTT. This codes for CASSQTRVLMNTEAFF. The chain couples TRBV4-3 to TRBJ1-1; D gene ambiguous. CDR3 length: 16 amino acids. The germline V gene encodes CDR1 LGHNA and CDR2 YSLEER. Trimming removed 2 bases from V and 0 bases from J, with 13 bases in between.